The present T cell receptor (beta chain) was sequenced within a study of blood T cell repertoires in COVID-19. Germline CDR1 reads SGDLS; CDR2 reads YYNGEE. The CDR3 covers 16 residues. V was trimmed by 0 bases and J by 0 bases, leaving 7 bases between them. The method was immunoSEQ multiplex PCR; TCRdb's version includes in-frame clones alone and lacks a portion of them. This repertoire shows 250,000 to 350,000 clones, 90% found once; its top ten account for approximately 4.3%. The origin of this receptor is a woman under 30 with acute COVID-19. The sequenced material came from PBMCs or T cells enriched from blood (not recorded which). V gene TRBV9 combines with J gene TRBJ1-6; D is undetermined. The CDR3 is CASSVASSSYNSPLHF. The CDR3 DNA reads TGTGCCAGCAGCGTAGCTAGTAGCTCCTATAATTCACCCCTCCACTTT.